This note documents a single T cell receptor beta chain sequence. Its target is not known. In the authors' methods: TCRs per sample had a median of around 100,000 and ranged from about 23,224 to 700,000. MiXCR, applied by TCRdb to the 5' RACE reads, yields one record per CDR3 protein. The V and J calls were not made by the authors but by TCRdb's processing. In the table there are approximately 80,000 distinct CDR3 sequences, around a sixth of which are singletons. The starting material, unfractionated whole blood, was used for total RNA extraction. The data belong to a study of human T cells and chemical hapten exposure. Turning to the study itself: Minor pooled library volume differences mainly drove per-sample TCR yield variation.

Study-level points and caveats: With DPC sensitization, TCRs exceeding 1 in 1000 frequency showed no change.

This clonotype originated in a female donor in good health.

CDR3 coding DNA: TGCGCCAGCAGCCACTCCGTCGGGAACACTGAAGCTTTCTTT. This translates into CASSHSVGNTEAFF. V gene TRBV5-1 combines with J gene TRBJ1-1; D is uncertain. Germline V CDR1 and CDR2: SGHRS, YFSETQ. CDR3 length: 14 residues. V was trimmed by 4 bases and J by 1 base, leaving 11 bases between them.